The clone carrying this T cell receptor beta chain was counted between two and nine times. Germline assignment: CDR1 SGHTA and CDR2 FQGTGA. CDR3 length: 15 amino acids. The V end was cut by 2 bases, the J end by 1 base, with 11 bases between. These data belong to a study of OX40 agonist ivuxolimab in advanced cancers. Looking at the study overall: With ivuxolimab, an agonistic anti-OX40 (CD134) antibody, patients were treated. Treatment received earlier with anti-PD-1, anti-PD-L1 or anti-CTLA-4 agents was allowed, and around 36% had some.

Profiled with immunoSEQ multiplex PCR; TCRdb holds only in-frame clones, not every one. The data show 90,000 to 120,000 clones, approximately 90% seen once. Blood sampling was done at baseline, cycle 4 day 1, and cycle 7 day 1. Material: CD4+ or CD8+ T cells sorted from blood, obtained in a trial of the OX40 agonist ivuxolimab. This clonotype was obtained from an adult with an advanced solid tumor such as melanoma, head and neck, liver or kidney cancer. This chain uses TRBV7-3 with TRBJ1-1, with a weak D call TRBD1 (6 bases). The CDR3, as DNA: TGTGCCAGCAGCTTAGTAGGACAGACGAACACTGAAGCTTTCTTT. This translates into CASSLVGQTNTEAFF.